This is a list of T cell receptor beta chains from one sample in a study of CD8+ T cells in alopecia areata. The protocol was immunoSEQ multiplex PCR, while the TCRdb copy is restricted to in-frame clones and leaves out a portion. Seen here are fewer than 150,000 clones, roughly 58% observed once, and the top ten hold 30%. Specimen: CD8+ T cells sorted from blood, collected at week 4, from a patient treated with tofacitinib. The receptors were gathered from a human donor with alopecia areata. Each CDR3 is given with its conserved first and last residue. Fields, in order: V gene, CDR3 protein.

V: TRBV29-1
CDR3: CSTGTVLTEAFF

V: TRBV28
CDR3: CASSSPGQAYEQYF

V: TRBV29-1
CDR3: CSARDPATEAFF

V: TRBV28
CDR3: CASSSLRSPRETQYF

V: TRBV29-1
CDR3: CSVEDEGFGLFF

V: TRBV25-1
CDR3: CASRNGLDTGELFF

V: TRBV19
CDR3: CASSIARGPYEQYF

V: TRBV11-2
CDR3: CASSSTRTSTEAFF

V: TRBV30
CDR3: CAWRSRESYNEQFF

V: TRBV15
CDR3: CATSRDERAEQYF

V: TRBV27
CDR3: CASSLSSGAFTDTQYF

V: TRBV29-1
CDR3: CSVEEGEGGLVYEQYF

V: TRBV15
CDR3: CATSVRGNEQFF

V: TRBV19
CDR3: CASRVQGSGSYEQYF

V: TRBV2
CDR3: CASSDVGQGWDTQYF

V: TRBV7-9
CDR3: CASSLAVLTDTQYF

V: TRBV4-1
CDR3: CASSHPPGGVTEAFF

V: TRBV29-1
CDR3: CSVEGVMADNEKLFF